This is a list of T cell receptor beta chains from one sample in a study of cytomegalovirus exposure and HLA in healthy donors. Some clones are missing from TCRdb's copy, which holds only in-frame ones; the method was immunoSEQ multiplex PCR. This table holds about 130,000 clones, about 71% found once. Specimen: PBMCs. The source of these receptors is a woman aged 55-75 years in good health and CMV-seropositive. CDR3s include the opening cysteine and the closing phenylalanine or tryptophan.

>TRBV2|TRBJ1-2
CASSSIGHANYGYTF
>TRBV6-1|TRBJ2-1
CASSLTGTPKNEQFF
>TRBV19|TRBJ2-1
CASSTLPSGGTLYNEQFF
>TRBV5-4|TRBJ2-6
CASSFLIRGYPSGANVLTF
>TRBV27|TRBJ2-7
CASRQGPYEQYF
>TRBV6-5|TRBJ2-5
CASSYSRQLGQETQYF
>TRBV28|TRBJ1-2
CASRKTGQNYGYTF
>TRBV4-1|TRBJ2-7
CASSQEPGTGGEQYF
>TRBV11-2|TRBJ2-1
CASSSRQGGSYNEQFF
>TRBV19|TRBJ1-1
CASSAPSSYTEAFF
>TRBV2|TRBJ1-5
CASSVTTGQPQHF
>TRBV25-1|TRBJ1-5
CASSRGTGSNQPQHF
>TRBV9|TRBJ2-1
CASSVEAGAKGEQFF
>TRBV2|TRBJ1-5
CAGSGDSNQPQHF
>TRBV6-5|TRBJ1-6
CASSYSGTDSPLHF
>TRBV10-3|TRBJ1-2
CAIRGTGRALDGYTF
>TRBV15|TRBJ1-3
CATSLGNTIYF
>TRBV19|TRBJ1-6
CASSMPGIYNSPLHF
>TRBV7-9|TRBJ2-5
CASSLSRTGRETQYF
>TRBV6-5|TRBJ2-3
CASTVPSTDTQYF
>TRBV15|TRBJ1-1
CATSRAGGGNTEAFF
>TRBV10-1|TRBJ2-1
CASSESSGGTYNEQFF
>TRBV7-3|TRBJ2-3
CATAPGLGSTDTQYF
>TRBV19|TRBJ2-1
CASSIATGGTYNEQFF